This note documents a single TCR beta chain sequence. This may arise from a read error, as a much more abundant clone is one base away. Extraction of RNA together with DNA used roughly 19-32 mg of unsorted bulk tissue. Germline CDR1 SEHNR, CDR2 FQNEAQ (reference sequence). Trimming stripped 1 base from V and 4 bases from J, with 10 bases between. This CDR3 comprises 14 residues. These data come from a study of tumor-infiltrating lymphocytes in primary liver carcinoma. From approximately 530 ng of total RNA, TCR beta-specific cDNA was reverse-transcribed using a constant-region primer. Three nested multiplex PCR rounds of slightly modified ARM-PCR generated TCR beta libraries. The two initial PCR rounds, roughly 9 cycles each, used TRBV1-TRBV30 forward and C-beta reverse primers. A single record per CDR3 protein comes from TCRdb applying MiXCR to the multiplex PCR reads. The data show some 130,000 distinct CDR3 sequences, approximately 71% seen once.

Sequenced sample: tumor-adjacent normal liver tissue. The receptor's source is a woman aged 55 to 70 with primary liver carcinoma and hepatitis B virus infection. The chain couples TRBV7-9 to TRBJ2-5, with unresolved D. The CDR3 loop reads CASSLVTQRETQYF. The CDR3 DNA follows: TGTGCCAGCAGCTTAGTTACTCAGCGAGAGACCCAGTACTTC. Together with reference TRBV7-9 and TRBJ2-5, the CDR3 gives the full variable domain: DTGVSQNPRHKITKRGQNVTFRCDPISEHNRLYWYRQTLGQGPEFLTYFQNEAQLEKSRLLSDRFSAERPKGSFSTLEIQRTEQGDSAMYLCASSLVTQRETQYFGPGTRLLVL.